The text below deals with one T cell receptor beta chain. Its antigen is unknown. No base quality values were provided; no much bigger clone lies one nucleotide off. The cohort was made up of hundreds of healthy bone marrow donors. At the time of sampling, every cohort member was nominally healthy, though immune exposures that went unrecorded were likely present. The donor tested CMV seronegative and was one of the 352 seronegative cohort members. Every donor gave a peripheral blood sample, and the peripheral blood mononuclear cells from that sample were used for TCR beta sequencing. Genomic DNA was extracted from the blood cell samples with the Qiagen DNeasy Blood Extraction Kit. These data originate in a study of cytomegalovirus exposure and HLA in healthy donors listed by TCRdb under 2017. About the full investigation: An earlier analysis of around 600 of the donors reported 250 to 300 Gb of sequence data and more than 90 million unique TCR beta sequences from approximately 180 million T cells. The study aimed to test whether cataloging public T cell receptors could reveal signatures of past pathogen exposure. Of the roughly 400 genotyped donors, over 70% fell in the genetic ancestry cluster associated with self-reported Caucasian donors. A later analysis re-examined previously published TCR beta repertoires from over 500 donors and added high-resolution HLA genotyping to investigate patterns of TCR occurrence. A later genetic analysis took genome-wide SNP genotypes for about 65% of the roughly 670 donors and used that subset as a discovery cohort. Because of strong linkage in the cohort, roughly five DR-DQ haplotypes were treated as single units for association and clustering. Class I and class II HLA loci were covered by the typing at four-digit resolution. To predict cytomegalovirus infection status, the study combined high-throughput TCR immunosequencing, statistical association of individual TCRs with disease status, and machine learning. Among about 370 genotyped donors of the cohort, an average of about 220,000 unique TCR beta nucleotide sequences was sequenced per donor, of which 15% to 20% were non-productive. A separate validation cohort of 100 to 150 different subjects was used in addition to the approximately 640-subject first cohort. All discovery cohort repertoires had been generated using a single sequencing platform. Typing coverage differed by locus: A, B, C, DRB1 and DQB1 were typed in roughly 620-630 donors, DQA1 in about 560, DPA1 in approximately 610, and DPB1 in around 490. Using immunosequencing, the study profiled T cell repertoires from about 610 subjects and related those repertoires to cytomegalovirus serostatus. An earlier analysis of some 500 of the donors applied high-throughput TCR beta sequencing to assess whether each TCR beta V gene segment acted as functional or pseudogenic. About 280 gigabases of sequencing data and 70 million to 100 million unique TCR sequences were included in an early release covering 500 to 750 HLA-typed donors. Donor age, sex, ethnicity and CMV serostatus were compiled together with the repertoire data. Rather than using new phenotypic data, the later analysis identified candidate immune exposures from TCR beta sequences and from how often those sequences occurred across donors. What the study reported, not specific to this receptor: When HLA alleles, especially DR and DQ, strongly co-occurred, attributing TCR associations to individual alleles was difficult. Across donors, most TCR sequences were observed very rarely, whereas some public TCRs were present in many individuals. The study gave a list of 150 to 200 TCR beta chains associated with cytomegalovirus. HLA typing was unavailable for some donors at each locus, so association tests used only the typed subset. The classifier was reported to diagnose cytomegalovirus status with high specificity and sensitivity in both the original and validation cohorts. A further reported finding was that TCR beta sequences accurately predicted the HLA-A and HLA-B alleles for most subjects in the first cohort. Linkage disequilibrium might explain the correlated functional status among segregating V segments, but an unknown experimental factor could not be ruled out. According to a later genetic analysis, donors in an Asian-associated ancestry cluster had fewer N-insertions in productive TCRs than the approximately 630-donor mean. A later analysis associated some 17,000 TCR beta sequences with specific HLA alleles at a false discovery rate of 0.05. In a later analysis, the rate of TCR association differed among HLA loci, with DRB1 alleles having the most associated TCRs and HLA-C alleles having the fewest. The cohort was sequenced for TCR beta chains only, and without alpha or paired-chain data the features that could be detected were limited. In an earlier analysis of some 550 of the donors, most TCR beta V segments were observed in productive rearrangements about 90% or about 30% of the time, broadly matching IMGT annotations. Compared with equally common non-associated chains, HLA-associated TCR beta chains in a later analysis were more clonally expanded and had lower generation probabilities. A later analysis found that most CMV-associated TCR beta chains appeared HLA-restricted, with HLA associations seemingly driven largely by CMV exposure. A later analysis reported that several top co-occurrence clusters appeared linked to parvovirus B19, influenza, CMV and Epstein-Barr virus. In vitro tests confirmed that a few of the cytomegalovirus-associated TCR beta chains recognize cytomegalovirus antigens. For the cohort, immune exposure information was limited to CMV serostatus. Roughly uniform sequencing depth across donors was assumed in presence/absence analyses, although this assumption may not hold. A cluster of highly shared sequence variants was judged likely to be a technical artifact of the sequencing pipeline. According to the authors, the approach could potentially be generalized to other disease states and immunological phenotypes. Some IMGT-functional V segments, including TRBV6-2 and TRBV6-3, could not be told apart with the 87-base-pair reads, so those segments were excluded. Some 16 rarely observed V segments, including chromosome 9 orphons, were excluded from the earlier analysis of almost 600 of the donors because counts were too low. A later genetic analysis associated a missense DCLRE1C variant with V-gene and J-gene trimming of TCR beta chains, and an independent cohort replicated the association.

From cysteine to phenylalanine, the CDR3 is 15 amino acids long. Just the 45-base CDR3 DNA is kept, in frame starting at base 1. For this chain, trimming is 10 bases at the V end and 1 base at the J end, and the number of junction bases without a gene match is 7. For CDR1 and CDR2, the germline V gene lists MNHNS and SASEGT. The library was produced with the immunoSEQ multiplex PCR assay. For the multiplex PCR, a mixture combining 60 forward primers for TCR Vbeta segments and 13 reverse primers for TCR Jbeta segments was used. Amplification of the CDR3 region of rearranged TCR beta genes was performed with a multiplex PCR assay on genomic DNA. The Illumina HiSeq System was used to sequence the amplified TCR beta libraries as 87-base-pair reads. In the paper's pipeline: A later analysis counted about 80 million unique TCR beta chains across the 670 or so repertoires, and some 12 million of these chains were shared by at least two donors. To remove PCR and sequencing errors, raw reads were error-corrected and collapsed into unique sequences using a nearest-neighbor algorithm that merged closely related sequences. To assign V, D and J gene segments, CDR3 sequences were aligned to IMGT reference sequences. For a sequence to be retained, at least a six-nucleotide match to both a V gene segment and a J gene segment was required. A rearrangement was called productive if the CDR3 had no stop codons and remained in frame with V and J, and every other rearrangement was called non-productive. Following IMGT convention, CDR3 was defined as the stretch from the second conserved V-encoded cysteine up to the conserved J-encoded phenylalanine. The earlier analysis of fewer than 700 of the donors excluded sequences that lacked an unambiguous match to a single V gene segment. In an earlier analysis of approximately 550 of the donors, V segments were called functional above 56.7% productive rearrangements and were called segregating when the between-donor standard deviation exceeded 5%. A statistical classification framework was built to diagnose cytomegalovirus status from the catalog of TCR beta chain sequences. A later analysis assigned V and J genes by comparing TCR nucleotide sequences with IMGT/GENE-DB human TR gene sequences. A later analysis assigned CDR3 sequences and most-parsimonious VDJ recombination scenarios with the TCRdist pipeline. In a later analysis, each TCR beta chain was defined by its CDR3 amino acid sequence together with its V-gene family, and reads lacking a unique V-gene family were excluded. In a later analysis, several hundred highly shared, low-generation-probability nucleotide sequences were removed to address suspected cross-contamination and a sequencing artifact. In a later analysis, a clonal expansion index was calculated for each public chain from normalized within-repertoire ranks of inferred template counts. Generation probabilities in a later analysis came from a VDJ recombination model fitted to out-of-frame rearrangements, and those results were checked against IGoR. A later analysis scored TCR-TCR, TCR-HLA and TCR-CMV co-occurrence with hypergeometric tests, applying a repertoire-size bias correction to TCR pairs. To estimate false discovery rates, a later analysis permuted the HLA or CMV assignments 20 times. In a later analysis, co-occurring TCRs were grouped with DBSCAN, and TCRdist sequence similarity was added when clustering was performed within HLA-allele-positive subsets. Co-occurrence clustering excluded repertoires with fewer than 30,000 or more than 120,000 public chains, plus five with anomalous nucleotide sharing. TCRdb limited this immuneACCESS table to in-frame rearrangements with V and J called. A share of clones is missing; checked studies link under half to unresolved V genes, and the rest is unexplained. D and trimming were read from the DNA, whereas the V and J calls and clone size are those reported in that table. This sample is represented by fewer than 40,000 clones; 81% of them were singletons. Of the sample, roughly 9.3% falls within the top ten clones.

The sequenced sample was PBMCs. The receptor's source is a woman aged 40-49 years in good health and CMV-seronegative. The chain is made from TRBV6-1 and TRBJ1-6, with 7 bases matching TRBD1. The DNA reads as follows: TGTGCCACCACGGGGACAGCTTCCTATAATTCACCCCTCCACTTT. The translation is CATTGTASYNSPLHF.